Listed below are T cell receptor beta chains from one sample, sequenced in a study of shared clonotypes between healthy human individuals. Repertoires were generated with immunoSEQ multiplex PCR, while TCRdb's copy carries only in-frame clones and drops some. In the table there are around 1.1 million clones, 75% to 85% of which are singletons. The sample consisted of memory CD4+ T cells from PBMCs. These receptors all stem from a man aged 18-30 years in good health. Some clones in this sample may be carry-over from other donors' samples. Both conserved end residues are trimmed from each CDR3. Fields, in order: D gene, clone size, V gene, CDR3 protein. The D gene is left open where the match is weak. Expanded clones are given a class, and other clones once, few, many or no size at all.

NA	NA	TRBV19	ASSLSGRNYGYT
NA	NA	TRBV2	ASSDWVGELF
NA	few	TRBV4-2	ASSQTQGSYGYT
NA	once	TRBV14	ASSRVRDKETQY
NA	many	TRBV27	ASTPDMNTEAF
NA	NA	TRBV7-2	ASSFDISGNTIY
NA	few	TRBV7-3	ASSLRSGAWETQY
NA	many	TRBV19	ASSVGQNLAPNYGYT
TRBD2	once	TRBV4-2	ASSQEPFVRGYSSYEQY
NA	NA	TRBV20-1	SASRGAEQF
NA	NA	TRBV18	ASSRLASSIQY
NA	few	TRBV18	ASSPGSNQPQH
TRBD2	NA	TRBV6-6	ASSYRTSALIYEQY
TRBD1	NA	TRBV28	AHGDRQTDTQY
TRBD1	NA	TRBV7-8	ASSQGAGQPQH
TRBD1	NA	TRBV18	ASSQQQGGGEQF
TRBD2	NA	TRBV12-5	ASGLGLAAADTQY
TRBD1	NA	TRBV6-1	ASSEQGASDEQY
NA	once	TRBV2	ASSEGEAKGYEQY
NA	NA	TRBV9	ASSPAVNTEAF
NA	NA	TRBV29-1	SVRTVNTEAF
TRBD1	NA	TRBV18	ASSPDRGNYGYT
NA	NA	TRBV30	AWGGVTYEQY
TRBD2	NA	TRBV7-2	ASSLDTSGSYEQY
NA	few	TRBV6-6	ARRQGRIYEQY
TRBD1	NA	TRBV10-3	AISGGRGGSGNTIY
NA	NA	TRBV7-2	ASSFLTFSGNTIY
TRBD1	NA	TRBV5-1	ASSFQGGRTEAF
TRBD1	NA	TRBV7-3	ATTGTGGNQPQH
NA	NA	TRBV30	ALRQGPEQF
TRBD1	NA	TRBV7-8	ASSLGRGQGKFGGYT
TRBD2	NA	TRBV5-5	ASSSFPGLAGNEQF
NA	NA	TRBV2	ASSESARV
NA	NA	TRBV5-1	ASSPGGGLRETQY
TRBD2	NA	TRBV5-1	ASSQPSSGSTGELF
TRBD2	NA	TRBV6-6	ASSYSTLAGETQY
TRBD1	NA	TRBV28	ASRWTGGEKLF
NA	NA	TRBV6-5	ASSYRVYTEAF
TRBD1	once	TRBV7-2	ASSLVSGTGYNEQF
NA	NA	TRBV5-1	ASSSGENNRDLEF
NA	NA	TRBV30	AWSVGRDQPQH
NA	once	TRBV28	ASSGRTQEAF
NA	NA	TRBV6-1	ASRRGSVYEQY
NA	NA	TRBV7-8	ASSLGRHRDVADTQY
NA	NA	TRBV5-1	ASSAREAYGYT
TRBD2	NA	TRBV4-1	ASSPRLAGLSDTQY
NA	NA	TRBV28	ASSIHYAGLLVSSYEQY
NA	NA	TRBV7-2	ASSATVFPYEQY
NA	NA	TRBV30	AWSAVRDLQF
NA	NA	TRBV4-1	ASSQSFTGKNYGYT
TRBD2	NA	TRBV14	ASSRAGAYEQY
NA	NA	TRBV11-2	ASSPGYATNEKLF